Following are 22 T cell receptor beta chains from one sample sequenced in a study of identical twins. One entry per CDR3 protein, called by TCRdb with MiXCR from the 5' RACE reads. The repertoire holds about 1.7 million distinct CDR3 sequences, with around 33% as singletons. Sample: cord blood. The receptors derive from a newborn girl in good health.

This clonotype was seen only a few times. This chain connects TRBV6-5 to TRBJ2-1; 10 positions match TRBD2. Germline V gene lookup returns CDR1 MNHEY and CDR2 SVGAGI. This CDR3 comprises 19 residues. The V gene end was trimmed by 0 bases and the J gene end by 0 bases; junction bases not matched to a gene: 8. Here the CDR3 DNA reads TGTGCCAGCAGTTACTCTTGCACTAGCGGGATCGGCTCCTACAATGAGCAGTTCTTC. Translated: CASSYSCTSGIGSYNEQFF.

This clonotype was detected only a few times. V is TRBV7-2 and J is TRBJ2-1; perhaps TRBD1 as D (6 bases). Trimming took off 8 bases at V and 7 bases at J, with 24 bases between the two ends. The germline gives CDR1 SGHTA, CDR2 FQGNSA. The CDR3 covers 16 residues. The CDR3 nucleotides read TGTGCCAGCGTCTTCAATCCGGGACAAGCCCCTAATGAGCAGTTCTTC. This encodes CASVFNPGQAPNEQFF. Full variable domain (rest looked up from reference TRBV7-2 and TRBJ2-1): GAGVSQSPSNKVTEKGKDVELRCDPISGHTALYWYRQSLGQGLEFLIYFQGNSAPDKSGLPSDRFSAERTGGSVSTLTIQRTQQEDSAVYLCASVFNPGQAPNEQFFGPGTRLTVL.

The chain has TRBV5-1 and TRBJ1-4; D may be TRBD1 (6 bases). V lost 3 bases and J 3 bases, leaving 15 bases between the germline ends. The CDR3 sequence is 16 residues long. Germline CDR1 reads SGHRS; CDR2 reads YFSETQ. The CDR3 DNA reads TGCGCCAGCAGCTCCCCCGACAGGAGGGCTAATGAAAAACTGTTTTTT. Protein product: CASSSPDRRANEKLFF. Full variable domain (remainder filled in from reference TRBV5-1 and TRBJ1-4): KAGVTQTPRYLIKTRGQQVTLSCSPISGHRSVSWYQQTPGQGLQFLFEYFSETQRNKGNFPGRFSGRQFSNSRSEMNVSTLELGDSALYLCASSSPDRRANEKLFFGSGTQLSVL.

This chain links TRBV20-1 with TRBJ1-2, with 7 bases aligning to TRBD1. V lost 5 bases and J lost 1; bases outside the gene matches: 10. This CDR3 region has 15 residues. The V gene's germline CDR1 is DFQATT and CDR2 SNEGSKA (reference sequence). CDR3 DNA: TGCAGTGCTTCTGGACAGGAGGTTTTTAACTATGGCTACACCTTC. It codes for CSASGQEVFNYGYTF.

This clonotype showed up just a few times. The V gene is TRBV24-1, the J gene TRBJ2-4; D uncertain. Per germline, CDR1 KGHDR and CDR2 SFDVKD. This CDR3 has 17 residues. The ends were cut back, 1 base at V and 0 bases at J, with 12 bases in the middle. For the CDR3, the DNA is TGTGCCACCAGTGATTTTGGGCCGGCCCTAGCCAAAAACATTCAGTACTTC. Its translation is CATSDFGPALAKNIQYF.

The chain combines TRBV4-2 with TRBJ1-1; D ambiguous. CDR3 size: 14 residues. The V end was cut by 0 bases, the J end by 1 base, with 6 bases between. Germline V gives CDR1 LGHNA, CDR2 YNFKEQ. The CDR3 bases are TGTGCCAGCAGCCAAGATAACGCGAACACTGAAGCTTTCTTT. Translating it yields CASSQDNANTEAFF.

This clonotype was counted a few times. The rearrangement joins TRBV4-1 to TRBJ2-5, with D perhaps matching TRBD2 (6 bases). This CDR3 spans 14 amino acids. The germline V and J ends were trimmed by 4 bases and 3 bases, with 12 bases remaining between them. In germline, CDR1 is MGHRA, CDR2 YSYEKL. In nucleotides, the CDR3 is TGCGCCAGCAGCCGCCGACTAGTGAAAGAGACCCAGTACTTC. It codes for CASSRRLVKETQYF.

In its sample, this clonotype was seen a few times. The CDR3 here is CSVVRASGRDEQYF. CDR3 DNA: TGCAGCGTTGTAAGGGCTAGCGGGAGAGATGAGCAGTACTTC. The rearrangement uses TRBV29-1 and TRBJ2-5; 10 bases fit TRBD2. The V segment lost 4 bases and the J segment 11 bases; nucleotides outside the gene matches: 13. Per the germline V gene, CDR1 is SQVTM and CDR2 is ANQGSEA. The CDR3 sequence is 14 residues long.

The V and J genes are TRBV12-3 or TRBV12-4 and TRBJ2-4; possibly TRBD1 or TRBD2 for D (5 bases each). This CDR3 region has 18 residues. V was shortened by 3 bases and J by 3 bases, with 21 bases between the two germline ends. The CDR3, as DNA: TGTGCCAGCAGTTTTGGGCCCGAGACCGGGACGTACAAAAACATTCAGTACTTC. Its protein product is CASSFGPETGTYKNIQYF.

This chain's CDR3 is CASSLGGQIRTDTQYF. The CDR3 nucleotides are TGCGCCAGCAGCTTGGGAGGGCAAATTCGGACAGATACGCAGTATTTT. This chain uses TRBV5-1 with TRBJ2-3; tentative D call: TRBD2 (5 bases). Germline V lookup: CDR1 SGHRS, CDR2 YFSETQ. The CDR3 is 16 amino acids. The ends were cut back, 0 bases at V and 3 bases at J, with 14 bases in the middle.

The V call is TRBV20-1, the J call TRBJ2-1; no definite D call. Germline lookup yields CDR1 DFQATT and CDR2 SNEGSKA (reference sequence). The CDR3 totals 12 residues. V lost 3 bases, J lost 4 bases, and 7 bases lay in between. The DNA for the CDR3 is TGCAGTGCTAGTCTCCTGTACAATGAGCAGTTCTTC. Translated: CSASLLYNEQFF.

V usage is TRBV28 and J usage is TRBJ2-4; TRBD1 or TRBD2 may be the D gene (6 bases each). Germline V gives CDR1 MDHEN, CDR2 SYDVKM. The CDR3 length is 17 residues. V was pared by 4 bases and J by 1 base, with 17 bases between. CDR3 residues: CASSSGLRGRAKNIQYF. Here the CDR3 DNA reads TGTGCCAGCAGTTCCGGGCTTAGGGGGAGGGCCAAAAACATTCAGTACTTC. Full variable domain (rest looked up from reference TRBV28 and TRBJ2-4): DVKVTQSSRYLVKRTGEKVFLECVQDMDHENMFWYRQDPGLGLRLIYFSYDVKMKEKGDIPEGYSVSREKKERFSLILESASTNQTSMYLCASSSGLRGRAKNIQYFGAGTRLSVL.

This clonotype has a handful of counts. The V call is TRBV6-5, the J call TRBJ2-7, with 10 nucleotides matching TRBD2. Losses at the gene ends were 4 bases for V and 6 bases for J; bases not matched to a gene: 9. This CDR3 contains 15 residues. CDR1 MNHEY and CDR2 SVGAGI come from the germline V gene. The CDR3 nucleotides read TGTGCCAGCAGTTCCCTCCGGACTAGCGGTGGCGAGCAGTACTTC. Its translation: CASSSLRTSGGEQYF.

V gene TRBV5-1 combines with J gene TRBJ2-5, with D possibly being TRBD1 or TRBD2 (5 bases each). The end of the DNA fits TRBJ2-7 better, so the J call may be wrong. The CDR3 consists of 13 residues. CDR1 is SGHRS and CDR2 is YFSETQ in the germline V gene. This CDR3 is CASSSGTRGEQYF. CDR3 DNA: TGCGCCAGCAGCTCCGGGACCCGGGGCGAGCAGTACTTC.

This clonotype was seen only a few times. The chain carries TRBV20-1 and TRBJ2-7; 9 positions agree with TRBD1. The CDR3 has 14 residues. CDR1 is DFQATT, CDR2 SNEGSKA, per germline (reference sequence). V shed 3 bases and J 4 bases; nucleotides not matched to a gene: 7. The CDR3 sequence: CSASSLQGAYEQYF. Here the CDR3 DNA reads TGCAGTGCTAGCTCGTTACAGGGGGCGTACGAGCAGTACTTC.

The table lists this clonotype with many counts. The V and J genes are TRBV6-6 and TRBJ2-1; the match to TRBD1 covers 7 bases. Germline trimming cut 1 base from V and 6 bases from J; bases unmatched to any gene: 0. The CDR3 extends over 13 amino acids. Germline V CDR1 and CDR2: MNHNY, SVGAGI (reference sequence). CDR3 DNA sequence: TGTGCCAGCAGTTACTGGGACAGCAATGAGCAGTTCTTC. Protein: CASSYWDSNEQFF.

The V call is TRBV19, the J call TRBJ2-1; 7 bases are a match to TRBD2. Germline loops: CDR1 LNHDA, CDR2 SQIVND (reference sequence). Losses at the gene ends were 4 bases for V and 10 bases for J; bases not matched to a gene: 16. CDR3 length: 16 residues. CDR3 amino acids: CASSSGGDSGFVEQFF. The CDR3, as DNA: TGTGCCAGTAGTAGTGGTGGCGATAGCGGGTTCGTCGAGCAGTTCTTC.

The chain carries TRBV10-3 and TRBJ2-1, with a tentative D call TRBD1 (6 bases). The CDR3 length is 13 residues. CDR1 is ENHRY and CDR2 is SYGVKD in the germline V gene. Between the trimmed V and J ends, which lost 0 bases and 8 bases, there was a span of 8 bases. The CDR3: CAISESSGDEQFF. The CDR3, as DNA: TGTGCCATCAGTGAGTCTTCAGGGGATGAGCAGTTCTTC.

This clonotype came up a few times. Written as DNA, the CDR3 is TGTGCCAGCACCTCCGGAAACAGGGGTAATTCACCCCTCCACTTT. Amino acids: CASTSGNRGNSPLHF. V is TRBV7-9 and J is TRBJ1-6; 7 bases fit TRBD1. The germline V gene has CDR1 SEHNR and CDR2 FQNEAQ (reference sequence). The CDR3 has 15 amino acids. The ends lost 7 bases at V and 6 bases at J; junction bases unmatched: 9.

A few counts support this clonotype. The chain uses TRBV3-1 and TRBJ2-7; D uncertain. The V end lost 1 base, the J end lost 2 bases, and 15 bases lay between the germline ends. Per germline, CDR1 LGHDT and CDR2 YNNKEL (reference sequence). CDR3 length: 16 residues. The CDR3 loop reads CASSQGKRVRTYEQYF. The CDR3 DNA sequence: TGTGCCAGCAGCCAAGGGAAGCGAGTCCGTACCTACGAGCAGTACTTC.

A single count supports this clonotype. V and J are TRBV27 and TRBJ1-6, with D perhaps TRBD1 (5 bases). This CDR3 has 14 residues. CDR1 is MNHEY, CDR2 SMNVEV, per germline (reference sequence). The V gene lost 8 bases and the J gene lost 7 bases, with 15 bases spanning the gap. For the CDR3, the DNA is TGTGCCAGCGGGACCCTTAATACAAATTCACCCCTCCACTTT. Its translation: CASGTLNTNSPLHF.

On this clonotype: At one boundary the junction diverges from the germline segment, which might be a read error. The V call is TRBV20-1, the J call TRBJ2-4, with D maybe TRBD1 (6 bases). Germline V gene sequence: CDR1 DFQATT, CDR2 SNEGSKA (reference sequence). CDR3 length: 16 residues. The CDR3 nucleotides read TGCAGTGCTAGGGCCTGGGGGCTAGGAGCCGAAAACATTCAGTACTTC. As protein: CSARAWGLGAENIQYF.